The rows below give T cell receptor beta chains drawn from one sample of a study of T cell responses to AZD1222 COVID-19 vaccine. Generated by immunoSEQ multiplex PCR, the TCRdb table keeps only in-frame clones and is missing some. The table shows 95,000 to 150,000 clones, with roughly 84% occurring only once. The specimen comprised peripheral blood, sampled on day 0 of AZD1222 vaccination. Receptor source: an adult in good health. Each CDR3 is given with its conserved first and last residue. The D gene is left open where the match is weak. Clone size is not always given. Where it is, it says once, few, many or a class for expanded clones.

>TRBD1|TRBV5-3|TRBJ2-7|-
CARRLPTGAHEQYF
TGTGCCAGAAGACTCCCAACAGGGGCCCACGAGCAGTACTTC
>-|TRBV6-5|TRBJ1-1|-
CASTRQAGLNTEAFF
TGTGCCAGCACCCGGCAAGCAGGTTTGAACACTGAAGCTTTCTTT
>-|TRBV6-5|TRBJ2-2|-
CASSYRANTGELFF
TGTGCCAGCAGTTACAGGGCGAACACCGGGGAGCTGTTTTTT
>TRBD1|TRBV6-5|TRBJ2-7|-
CAIIRDSSYEQYF
TGTGCCATCATCCGGGACAGTTCCTACGAGCAGTACTTC
>-|TRBV28|TRBJ2-3|-
CASVKGGLTDTQYF
TGTGCCAGCGTTAAGGGGGGTCTCACAGATACGCAGTATTTT
>-|TRBV2|TRBJ2-5|-
CASRGPPGRWKETQYF
TGTGCCAGCAGGGGGCCTCCTGGACGGTGGAAAGAGACCCAGTACTTC
>TRBD1|TRBV3-1/TRBV3-2|TRBJ1-4|-
CASSQDIQGEKLFF
TGTGCCAGCAGCCAAGATATACAGGGGGAAAAACTGTTTTTT
>-|TRBV13|TRBJ1-5|-
CASSLAGSNQPQHF
TGTGCCAGCAGCTTAGCGGGTTCTAATCAGCCCCAGCATTTT
>-|TRBV5-1|TRBJ2-7|-
CASSLDGSYEQYF
TGCGCCAGCAGCTTGGATGGGTCCTACGAGCAGTACTTC
>-|TRBV20-1|TRBJ1-2|few
CSANEGANYGYTF
TGCAGTGCTAATGAGGGGGCTAACTATGGCTACACCTTC
>-|TRBV18|TRBJ2-7|once
CASSPPGFLYEQYF
TGTGCCAGCTCACCGCCGGGTTTTTTGTACGAGCAGTACTTC
>TRBD1|TRBV5-4|TRBJ1-2|-
CASAPPGTGKYGYTF
TGTGCCAGCGCTCCCCCCGGGACAGGGAAATATGGCTACACCTTC
>-|TRBV5-4|TRBJ2-5|-
CASSLPIGGGATQETQYF
TGTGCCAGCAGCTTACCAATTGGAGGGGGCGCGACCCAAGAGACCCAGTACTTC
>-|TRBV7-2|TRBJ2-1|once
CASSLYHSSYNEQFF
TGTGCCAGCAGCTTATATCACAGCTCCTACAATGAGCAGTTCTTC
>TRBD2|TRBV14|TRBJ2-1|-
CASSSTSGNIYNEQFF
TGTGCCAGCAGTTCGACTAGCGGGAATATCTACAATGAGCAGTTCTTC
>-|TRBV5-1|TRBJ2-7|-
CASSLDRDYEQYF
TGCGCCAGCAGCTTGGACCGAGACTACGAGCAGTACTTC
>-|TRBV11-3|TRBJ1-1|-
CASSLGRAAEAFF
TGTGCCAGCAGCTTAGGAAGGGCGGCTGAAGCTTTCTTT
>TRBD1|TRBV13|TRBJ2-2|-
CASSHTGGGNTGELFF
TGTGCCAGCAGTCATACAGGGGGAGGTAACACCGGGGAGCTGTTTTTT
>-|TRBV4-2|TRBJ2-1|-
CASSQGPVSEQFF
TGTGCCAGCAGCCAAGGACCTGTGTCTGAGCAGTTCTTC
>-|TRBV19|TRBJ1-2|-
CASSRGRENYGYTF
TGTGCCAGTAGCCGGGGGAGGGAGAACTATGGCTACACCTTC
>TRBD1|TRBV19|TRBJ2-7|-
CASSLGQGDYEQYF
TGTGCCAGTAGTCTCGGACAGGGGGACTACGAGCAGTACTTC
>-|TRBV12-5|TRBJ1-2|-
CASGKDRRYGYTF
TGTGCTAGTGGCAAAGACAGGCGCTATGGCTACACCTTC
>TRBD1|TRBV4-3|TRBJ1-1|-
CASSQNRGDTEAFF
TGCGCCAGCAGCCAGAACAGGGGGGACACTGAAGCTTTCTTT
>TRBD2|TRBV11-2|TRBJ2-1|-
CASSLDGLASHFYNEQFF
TGTGCCAGCAGCTTAGACGGACTAGCGTCTCACTTCTACAATGAGCAGTTCTTC
>-|TRBV4-1|TRBJ1-4|once
CASSQVGLTNEKLFF
TGCGCCAGCAGCCAAGTTGGGCTCACTAATGAAAAACTGTTTTTT
>TRBD1|TRBV18|TRBJ1-1|few
CASSRPQGVSFF
TGTGCCAGCTCACGACCGCAGGGGGTATCTTTCTTT
>-|TRBV11-2|TRBJ2-2|-
CASSLGAGELFF
TGTGCCAGCAGCTTAGGTGCCGGGGAGCTGTTTTTT
>-|TRBV25-1|TRBJ1-1|-
CASSDPSYGGADTEAFF
TGTGCCAGCAGTGATCCCTCTTATGGGGGGGCGGACACTGAAGCTTTCTTT
>TRBD2|TRBV28|TRBJ2-5|-
CASKFGGSGSQETQYF
TGTGCCAGCAAATTCGGAGGTAGCGGGAGTCAAGAGACCCAGTACTTC
>-|TRBV28|TRBJ1-1|-
CASSLVDTLNTEAFF
TGTGCCAGCAGTTTGGTTGACACGCTGAACACTGAAGCTTTCTTT
>-|TRBV24-1|TRBJ2-3|-
CATSPRPGRVNTDTQYF
TGTGCCACCAGTCCTCGGCCAGGGCGGGTTAACACAGATACGCAGTATTTT
>TRBD2|TRBV5-6|TRBJ2-3|-
CASSLKWGTSWDTQYF
TGTGCCAGCAGCTTGAAGTGGGGGACTAGTTGGGATACGCAGTATTTT
>-|TRBV7-3|TRBJ1-1|-
CASSLTIRGQAFF
TGTGCCAGCAGCTTAACAATCCGGGGGCAAGCTTTCTTT
>TRBD1|TRBV7-6|TRBJ2-7|once
CASSPQPRQGEEQYF
TGTGCCAGCAGCCCACAACCACGACAGGGGGAAGAGCAGTACTTC
>-|TRBV30|TRBJ1-6|-
CASQVYNSPLHF
TGTGCCTCGCAAGTTTATAATTCACCCCTCCACTTT
>TRBD2|TRBV2|TRBJ2-7|-
CAISTGEGDEQYF
TGTGCCATTTCGACTGGGGAGGGCGACGAGCAGTACTTC
>-|TRBV27|TRBJ1-5|once
CASSPSVGHVNQPQHF
TGTGCCAGCAGCCCCTCTGTGGGTCACGTCAATCAGCCCCAGCATTTT
>TRBD2|TRBV24-1|TRBJ2-3|-
CATSDLPGAGGTDTQYF
TGTGCCACCAGTGATTTGCCCGGCGCGGGGGGCACAGATACGCAGTATTTT
>-|TRBV15|TRBJ1-1|-
CATSRVHDEAFF
TGTGCCACCAGCAGAGTACACGACGAAGCTTTCTTT
>-|TRBV19|TRBJ1-6|-
CASSIPPPTVRAGNSPLHF
TGTGCCAGTAGTATTCCCCCACCGACCGTGCGGGCAGGGAATTCACCCCTCCACTTT
>-|TRBV2|TRBJ2-1|-
CASTFLTYNEQFF
TGTGCCAGCACCTTTCTAACTTACAATGAGCAGTTCTTC
>-|TRBV28|TRBJ1-2|-
CASLTGYDYGYTF
TGTGCCAGTCTCACAGGGTATGACTATGGCTACACCTTC
>TRBD1|TRBV6-2/TRBV6-3|TRBJ1-5|-
CASSYGRGLSQPQHF
TGTGCCAGCAGTTACGGGAGGGGGCTGAGTCAGCCCCAGCATTTT
>TRBD1|TRBV13|TRBJ2-7|-
CASSLSRGPYEQYF
TGTGCCAGCAGCTTATCCAGGGGGCCCTACGAGCAGTACTTC
>-|TRBV19|TRBJ1-1|-
CASTPRGVNTEAFF
TGTGCCAGTACCCCTCGGGGGGTGAACACTGAAGCTTTCTTT
>TRBD2|TRBV3-1/TRBV3-2|TRBJ2-7|-
CASSRASGLSSYEQYF
TGTGCCAGCAGCCGAGCTAGCGGGCTGAGCTCCTACGAGCAGTACTTC
>-|TRBV7-2|TRBJ2-7|-
CASSPWGAHEQYF
TGTGCCAGCAGCCCCTGGGGGGCACACGAGCAGTACTTC
>-|TRBV18|TRBJ1-2|-
CASSPPGRNGYTF
TGTGCCAGCTCACCCCCAGGGAGGAATGGCTACACCTTC
>-|TRBV18|TRBJ1-4|-
CASSRSENEKLFF
TGTGCCAGCTCACGGTCCGAGAATGAAAAACTGTTTTTT
>TRBD1|TRBV19|TRBJ2-1|-
CASTTPRTGTGGYNEQFF
TGTGCCAGTACCACACCAAGAACCGGGACAGGGGGCTACAATGAGCAGTTCTTC
>-|TRBV6-5|TRBJ2-7|once
CASTNGARRGYEQYF
TGTGCCAGCACCAACGGGGCGAGGAGGGGCTACGAGCAGTACTTC
>TRBD2|TRBV3-1/TRBV3-2|TRBJ2-1|-
CASSPTSGRYNEQFF
TGTGCCAGCAGCCCAACTAGCGGGAGGTACAATGAGCAGTTCTTC
>-|TRBV28|TRBJ1-5|-
CASSPLGVGAQQPQHF
TGTGCCAGCAGTCCGTTAGGGGTAGGGGCGCAACAGCCCCAGCATTTT
>TRBD1|TRBV5-1|TRBJ1-2|-
CASSLDRGGYTF
TGCGCCAGCAGCTTGGACAGGGGAGGCTACACCTTC